This is a list of T cell receptor beta chains from one sample in a study of cytomegalovirus exposure and HLA in healthy donors. TCRdb's table, derived via immunoSEQ multiplex PCR, lists solely in-frame clones and lacks some. Of under 150,000 clones in the sample, around 86% were seen once. The sequencing input was PBMCs. The receptors were sampled from a woman aged 45-59 years in good health and CMV-seropositive. The CDR3 runs from the conserved cysteine through the conserved F or W. D genes are given only for firm matches. Rows give clone size only sometimes, using once, few, many, or a class for an expanded clone.

.	TRBD1	TRBV30	TRBJ1-1	TGTGCCTGGGACAGGGGGCTAAACACTGAAGCTTTCTTT	CAWDRGLNTEAFF
once	.	TRBV11-2	TRBJ2-7	TGTGCCAGCAGCTTAGATAACGGAGACGAGCAGTACTTC	CASSLDNGDEQYF
.	.	TRBV28	TRBJ2-5	TGTGCCAGCAGTATAGCAGGGGCTGAAACCCAAGAGACCCAGTACTTC	CASSIAGAETQETQYF
.	.	TRBV28	TRBJ1-2	TGTGCCAGCAGTTTCAGAGGGTATGGCTACACCTTC	CASSFRGYGYTF
.	.	TRBV5-1	TRBJ1-5	TGCGCCAGCAGCTTGGGGGTCTCAGGGCAGCCCCAGCATTTT	CASSLGVSGQPQHF
.	.	TRBV13	TRBJ2-3	TGTGCCAGCAGCTCCTTCACAGATACGCAGTATTTT	CASSSFTDTQYF
.	TRBD1	TRBV7-8	TRBJ2-1	TGTGCCAGCAGCTCCCCTCTCAGGGGGTATGAGCAGTTCTTC	CASSSPLRGYEQFF
.	.	TRBV18	TRBJ2-4	TGTGCCAGCTCACCCGGCACTAGATTTGGCAAAAACAGTCAGTACTTC	CASSPGTRFGKNSQYF
.	TRBD1	TRBV18	TRBJ2-4	TGTGCCAGCTCACCACGGGACAGCAGAAACATTCAGTACTTC	CASSPRDSRNIQYF
.	.	TRBV18	TRBJ1-1	TGTGCCAGCTCACCTAGTATAGACTCTGAAGCTTTCTTT	CASSPSIDSEAFF
.	TRBD2	TRBV11-2	TRBJ2-7	TGTGCCAGCAGCTTAGGGTTAGGACTAGCGGGTAGCTCCTACGAGCAGTACTTC	CASSLGLGLAGSSYEQYF
.	.	TRBV11-3	TRBJ2-1	TGTGCCAGCAGCAACCAGGGTAACAATGAGCAGTTCTTC	CASSNQGNNEQFF
.	.	TRBV5-5	TRBJ2-2	TGTGCCAGCAGCCTGGGACCCACGGGCGGGGAGCTGTTTTTT	CASSLGPTGGELFF
.	.	TRBV7-8	TRBJ2-3	TGTGCCAGCAGCTTAGAGGGGGCAGATACGCAGTATTTT	CASSLEGADTQYF
.	TRBD2	TRBV27	TRBJ2-1	TGTGCCAGCAGGGTTAGCGGGAGGCTTGAGCAGTTCTTC	CASRVSGRLEQFF
.	.	TRBV19	TRBJ2-2	TGTGCCAGTAGTTCTCAGGGGAACACCGGGGAGCTGTTTTTT	CASSSQGNTGELFF
.	.	TRBV6-1	TRBJ1-1	TGTGCCAGCAGTGATTACTTTTTCTCGAACACTGAAGCTTTCTTT	CASSDYFFSNTEAFF
.	.	TRBV5-4	TRBJ1-1	TGTGCCAGCAGCCCTATCGGGGGGAACACTGAAGCTTTCTTT	CASSPIGGNTEAFF
once	TRBD2	TRBV19	TRBJ2-5	TGTGCCAGTAGTATTGGACTAGCGGGAGGGGGGGTCCAAGAGACCCAGTACTTC	CASSIGLAGGGVQETQYF
.	.	TRBV7-9	TRBJ2-6	TGTGCCAGCAGCGTTCTTGGGGCCAACGTCCTGACTTTC	CASSVLGANVLTF
.	.	TRBV2	TRBJ1-4	TGTGCCAGCAGTGTAGGGGCCAGGGGAGATGAAAAACTGTTTTTT	CASSVGARGDEKLFF
.	TRBD1	TRBV15	TRBJ2-1	TGTGCCACCAGCAGGGCGTTCGGGACAGGGAGGATCAATGAGCAGTTCTTC	CATSRAFGTGRINEQFF
.	.	TRBV29-1	TRBJ1-5	TGCAGCGTCCGGGCTCAGGGCGATCAGCCCCAGCATTTT	CSVRAQGDQPQHF
.	.	TRBV2	TRBJ1-1	TGTGCCAAAACAGGGTACATGAACACTGAAGCTTTCTTT	CAKTGYMNTEAFF
.	.	TRBV6-5	TRBJ1-5	TGTGCCAGCAGTTACGCACTAGAAGATCAGCCCCAGCATTTT	CASSYALEDQPQHF
few	.	TRBV5-1	TRBJ2-2	TGCGCCAGCAGCGACGTAGCCTTCACCGGGGAGCTGTTTTTT	CASSDVAFTGELFF
.	TRBD2	TRBV9	TRBJ2-3	TGTGCCAGCAGCTTCCGGACTAGCGGGGGCACAGATACGCAGTATTTT	CASSFRTSGGTDTQYF
few	.	TRBV6-1	TRBJ1-1	TGTGCCAGCAGTGAACAGGTGAACACTGAAGCTTTCTTT	CASSEQVNTEAFF